The T cell receptor beta chain described here comes from a study of cytomegalovirus exposure and HLA in healthy donors. General study findings and limits: When analyzed later, the rates of TCR association showed variation by HLA locus, with DRB1 the most and HLA-C the fewest. Most sequenced TCRs were rare (though some public TCRs occurred in many donors).

PCR primers comprised 60 Vbeta and 13 Jbeta primers. In the original workflow: A later analysis tallied 87 million or so unique TCR beta chains, some 10 million of them shared. Sequenced by immunoSEQ multiplex PCR; TCRdb stores in-frame clones only, minus some. Clone size and the V and J calls come from that table; the DNA yielded D and trimming. The sample carries approximately 27,000 clones, 62% recorded once. Germline CDR1 and CDR2: SGHTA and FQGNSA. V shed 1 base, J shed 5 bases, and the junction held 12 bases outside the gene matches. This CDR3 has 17 residues. Worth noting for this clone: The target antigen is unknown.

The sample comprised PBMCs. This receptor was obtained from a male donor in good health and CMV-seropositive. The chain links TRBV7-2 to TRBJ2-3; 7 bases fit TRBD2. CDR3 sequence reads: CASSLEIWRERGDTQYF. The DNA for the CDR3 is TGTGCCAGCAGCTTAGAGATATGGCGGGAGAGAGGAGATACGCAGTATTTT.